This T cell receptor beta chain was sequenced during a study of shared clonotypes between healthy human individuals. In regard to this clone: Antigen specificity is unknown.

Study-level points and caveats: Measured sharing among donors was expected to vary with sequencing depth. The four-donor shared clonotypes exceeded non-shared clonotypes in generation probability, with non-shared ones scoring lower.

This CDR3 spans 17 amino acids. Trimming cost V 2 bases and J 2 bases; bases outside gene matches: 9. Per the germline V gene, CDR1 is ENHRY and CDR2 is SYGVKD. At deep level, the assay was performed. The assay was immunoSEQ multiplex PCR, and TCRdb's table has in-frame clones only and misses some. This table holds millions of clones, 85% to 95% found once. The sequence was obtained from a man younger than 30 in good health. The chain couples TRBV10-3 to TRBJ2-7; 10 nucleotides align to TRBD1. Specimen: naive CD4+ T cells sorted from blood. The subset is: CD45RA+ positively selected. The DNA for the CDR3 is TGTGCCATCAGTGAGGCAGCCGGGACAGGGGTACCCTACGAGCAGTACTTC. It yields the protein CAISEAAGTGVPYEQYF.